This TCR beta chain came from a study of CD8 T cells in Susac syndrome. A quantity of about 0.5 to 1 ug RNA underwent reverse transcription using random hexamers. With immunoSEQ multiplex PCR, TCR beta CDR3 was amplified across 54 Vbeta and 13 Jbeta. TCRdb used MiXCR to reprocess the immunoSEQ multiplex PCR reads, holding one entry per CDR3 protein. The table includes 200,000 to 300,000 distinct CDR3 sequences, about 94% detected once. High-throughput TCR beta sequencing covered peripheral CD8+ and CD4+ T cells. The multiple sclerosis controls were treatment-naive patients, and their relapsing-remitting disease was stable or active. Study results and caveats: It was acknowledged in the study that its TCR sequencing and HLA analysis involved a relatively small number of individuals.

To note about this clonotype: What it binds is not known.

The clonotype comes from a human donor with multiple sclerosis. Sequencing was carried out using CD4+ T cells from PBMCs.

The CDR3 sequence is CAIRGTGGLTDTQYF. CDR3 DNA: TGTGCCATCAGGGGGACAGGGGGATTAACAGATACGCAGTATTTT. This chain joins TRBV10-3 and TRBJ2-3; the match to TRBD1 covers 11 bases. J was trimmed by 3 bases and V by 6 bases; bases with no gene match: 5. In germline, CDR1 is ENHRY, CDR2 SYGVKD. This CDR3 is built from 15 residues.